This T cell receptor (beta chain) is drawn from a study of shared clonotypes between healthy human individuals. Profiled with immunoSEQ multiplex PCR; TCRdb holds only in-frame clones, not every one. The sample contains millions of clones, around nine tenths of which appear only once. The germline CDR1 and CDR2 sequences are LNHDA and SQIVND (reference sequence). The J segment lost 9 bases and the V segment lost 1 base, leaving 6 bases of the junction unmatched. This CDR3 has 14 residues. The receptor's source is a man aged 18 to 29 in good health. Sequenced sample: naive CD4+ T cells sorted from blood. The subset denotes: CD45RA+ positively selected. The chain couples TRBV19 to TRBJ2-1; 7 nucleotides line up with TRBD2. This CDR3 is CASSIGLAGGEQFF. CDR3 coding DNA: TGTGCCAGTAGTATAGGACTAGCCGGTGGTGAGCAGTTCTTC.